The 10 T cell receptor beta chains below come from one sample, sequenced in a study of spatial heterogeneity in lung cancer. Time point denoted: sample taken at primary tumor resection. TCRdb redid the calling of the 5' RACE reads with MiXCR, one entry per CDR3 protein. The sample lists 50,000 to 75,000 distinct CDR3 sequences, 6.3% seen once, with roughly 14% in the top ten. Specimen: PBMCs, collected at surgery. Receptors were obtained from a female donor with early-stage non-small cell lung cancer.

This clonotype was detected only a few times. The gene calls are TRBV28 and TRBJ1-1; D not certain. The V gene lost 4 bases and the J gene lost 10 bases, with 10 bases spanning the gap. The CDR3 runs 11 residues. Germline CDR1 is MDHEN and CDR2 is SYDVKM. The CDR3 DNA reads TGTGCCAGCAGTTCATGGGTGGGAGCTTTCTTT. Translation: CASSSWVGAFF.

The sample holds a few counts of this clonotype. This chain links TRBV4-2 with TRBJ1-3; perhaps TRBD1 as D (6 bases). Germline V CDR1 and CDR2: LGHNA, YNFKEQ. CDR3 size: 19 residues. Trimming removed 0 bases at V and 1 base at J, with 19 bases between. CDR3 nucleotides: TGTGCCAGCAGCCAAGATCCACAGGGCGCGTACTCTTCTGGAAACACCATATATTTT. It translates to CASSQDPQGAYSSGNTIYF.

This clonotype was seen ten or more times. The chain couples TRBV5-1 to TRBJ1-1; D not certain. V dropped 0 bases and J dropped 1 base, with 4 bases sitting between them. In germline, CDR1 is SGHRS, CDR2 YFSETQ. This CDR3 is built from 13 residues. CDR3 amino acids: CASSLEGNTEAFF. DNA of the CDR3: TGCGCCAGCAGCTTGGAGGGGAACACTGAAGCTTTCTTT.

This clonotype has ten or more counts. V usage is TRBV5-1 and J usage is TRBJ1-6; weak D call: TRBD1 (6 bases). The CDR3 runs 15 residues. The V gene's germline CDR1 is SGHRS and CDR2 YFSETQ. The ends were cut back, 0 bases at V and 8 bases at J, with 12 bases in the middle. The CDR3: CASSLGPGADSPLHF. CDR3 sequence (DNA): TGCGCCAGCAGCTTGGGCCCGGGGGCGGATTCACCCCTCCACTTT.

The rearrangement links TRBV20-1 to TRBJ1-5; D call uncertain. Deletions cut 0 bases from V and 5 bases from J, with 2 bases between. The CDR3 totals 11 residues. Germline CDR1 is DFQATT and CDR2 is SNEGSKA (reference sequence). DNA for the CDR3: TGCAGTGCTAGAGAGGATCAGCCCCAGCATTTT. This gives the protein CSAREDQPQHF.

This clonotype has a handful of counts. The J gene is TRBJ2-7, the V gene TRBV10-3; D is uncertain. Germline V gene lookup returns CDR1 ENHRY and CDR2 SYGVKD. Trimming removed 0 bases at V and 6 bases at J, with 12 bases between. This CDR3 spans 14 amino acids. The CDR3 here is CAISESVQTGEQYV. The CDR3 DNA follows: TGTGCCATCAGTGAGTCGGTACAAACGGGCGAGCAGTACGTC.

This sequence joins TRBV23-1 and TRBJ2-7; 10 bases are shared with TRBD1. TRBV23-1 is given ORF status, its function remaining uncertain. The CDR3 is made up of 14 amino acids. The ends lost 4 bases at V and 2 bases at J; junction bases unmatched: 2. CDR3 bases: TGCGCCAGCAGTCCCGGACAGGGGGCCTACGAGCAGTACGTC. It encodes CASSPGQGAYEQYV.

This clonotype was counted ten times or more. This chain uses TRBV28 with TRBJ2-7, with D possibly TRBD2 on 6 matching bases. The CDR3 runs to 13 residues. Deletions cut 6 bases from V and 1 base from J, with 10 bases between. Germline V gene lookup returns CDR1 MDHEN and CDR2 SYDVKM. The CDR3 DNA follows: TGTGCCAGCAGAGAGGGAGGTTCCTACGAGCAGTACGTC. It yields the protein CASREGGSYEQYV.

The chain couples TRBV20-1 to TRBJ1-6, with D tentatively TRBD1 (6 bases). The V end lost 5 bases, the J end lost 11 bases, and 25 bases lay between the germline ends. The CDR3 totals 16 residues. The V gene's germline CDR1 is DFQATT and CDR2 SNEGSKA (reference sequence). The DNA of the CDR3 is TGCAGTGCTCAAAAACGAATCACAGGGAGGATCCCACCCCTCCACTTT. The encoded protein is CSAQKRITGRIPPLHF.

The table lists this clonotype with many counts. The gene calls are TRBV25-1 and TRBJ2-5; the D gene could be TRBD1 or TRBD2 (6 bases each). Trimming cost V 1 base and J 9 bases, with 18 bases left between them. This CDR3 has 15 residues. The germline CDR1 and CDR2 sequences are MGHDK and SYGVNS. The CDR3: CASSEWRGSAEPQYF. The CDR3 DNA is TGTGCCAGCAGTGAATGGAGGGGGAGCGCGGAGCCCCAGTACTTC. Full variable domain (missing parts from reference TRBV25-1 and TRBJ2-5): EADIYQTPRYLVIGTGKKITLECSQTMGHDKMYWYQQDPGMELHLIHYSYGVNSTEKGDLSSESTVSRIRTEHFPLTLESARPSHTSQYLCASSEWRGSAEPQYFGPGTRLLVL.